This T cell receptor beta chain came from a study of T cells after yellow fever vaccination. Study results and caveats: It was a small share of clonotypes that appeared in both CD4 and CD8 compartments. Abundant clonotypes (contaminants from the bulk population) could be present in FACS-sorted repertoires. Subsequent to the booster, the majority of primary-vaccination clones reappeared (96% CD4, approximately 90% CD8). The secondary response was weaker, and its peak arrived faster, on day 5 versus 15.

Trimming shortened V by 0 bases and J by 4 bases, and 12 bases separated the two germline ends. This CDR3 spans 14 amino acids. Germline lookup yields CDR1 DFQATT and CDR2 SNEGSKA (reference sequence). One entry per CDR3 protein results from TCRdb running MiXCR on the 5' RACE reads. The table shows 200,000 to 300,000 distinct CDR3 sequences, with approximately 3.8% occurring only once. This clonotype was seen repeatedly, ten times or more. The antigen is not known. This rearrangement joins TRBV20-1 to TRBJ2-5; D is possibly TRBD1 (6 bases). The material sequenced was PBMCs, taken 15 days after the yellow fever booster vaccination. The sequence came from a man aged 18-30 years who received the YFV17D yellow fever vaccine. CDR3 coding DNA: TGCAGTGCTAGAGATTGGGGGCACCGAGAGACCCAGTACTTC. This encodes CSARDWGHRETQYF.